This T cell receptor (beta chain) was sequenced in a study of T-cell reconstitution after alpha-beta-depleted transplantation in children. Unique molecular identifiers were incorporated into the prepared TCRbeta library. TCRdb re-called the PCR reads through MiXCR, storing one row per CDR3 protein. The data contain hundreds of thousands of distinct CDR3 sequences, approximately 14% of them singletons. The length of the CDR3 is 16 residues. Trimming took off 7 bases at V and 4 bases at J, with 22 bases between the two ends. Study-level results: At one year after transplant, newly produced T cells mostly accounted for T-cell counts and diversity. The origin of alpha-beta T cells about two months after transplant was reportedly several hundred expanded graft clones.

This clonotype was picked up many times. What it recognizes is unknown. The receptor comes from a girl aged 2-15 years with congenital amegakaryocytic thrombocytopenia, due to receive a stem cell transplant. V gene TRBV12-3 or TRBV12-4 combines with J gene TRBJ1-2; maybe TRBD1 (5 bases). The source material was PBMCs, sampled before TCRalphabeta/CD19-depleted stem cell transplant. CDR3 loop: CASTERFREVGYGYTF. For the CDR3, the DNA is TGTGCCAGCACCGAGAGGTTCAGGGAGGTTGGCTATGGCTACACCTTC.